The following is a T cell receptor beta chain sequence with its context. The antigen is unknown. These data originate in a study of breast tumors, draining lymph nodes, adjacent tissues. The CDR3 has 15 amino acids. V was cut by 3 bases and J by 7 bases, with 16 bases left in between. The germline V gene encodes CDR1 SNHLY and CDR2 FYNNEI. TCRdb called the multiplex PCR reads again in MiXCR, with one record for every CDR3 protein. The repertoire has 290,000 or so distinct CDR3 sequences, over 30% of them found once; the top ten carry around 1.1%. Axillary draining lymph nodes of breast cancer patients supplied the node samples. Study-wide results and caveats: The lymph node origin of tumor T cells was framed as consistent with a hypothesis, not demonstrated. Tumor repertoires ranked between lymph nodes and nontumor tissue in diversity, with V and J gene preferences. Most tumor T cells seemingly derive from lymph node, then expand in tumor. Compared with basal-like, luminal-like tumors shared significantly more repertoire with nontumor tissue.

The receptor was isolated from a female donor with breast cancer. Some clones in this sample may be carry-over from other donors' samples. V gene TRBV2 combines with J gene TRBJ1-5; tentative D call: TRBD1 (5 bases). Sequences were obtained from axillary lymph node tissue. The CDR3 DNA reads TGTGCCAGCAGTGAGGAGCAGGGATTTTTGCAGCCCCAGCATTTT. The encoded protein is CASSEEQGFLQPQHF.